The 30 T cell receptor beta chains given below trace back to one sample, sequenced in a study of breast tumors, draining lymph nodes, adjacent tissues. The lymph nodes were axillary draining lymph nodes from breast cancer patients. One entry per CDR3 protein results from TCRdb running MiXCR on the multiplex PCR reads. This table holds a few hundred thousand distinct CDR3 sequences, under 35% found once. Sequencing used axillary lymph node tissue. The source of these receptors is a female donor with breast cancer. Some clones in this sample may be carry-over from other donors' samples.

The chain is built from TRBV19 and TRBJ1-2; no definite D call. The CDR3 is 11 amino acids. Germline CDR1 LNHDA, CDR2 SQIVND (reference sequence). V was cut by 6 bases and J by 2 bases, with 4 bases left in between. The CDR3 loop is CASRINYGYTF. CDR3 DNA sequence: TGTGCCAGTAGGATCAACTATGGCTACACCTTC.

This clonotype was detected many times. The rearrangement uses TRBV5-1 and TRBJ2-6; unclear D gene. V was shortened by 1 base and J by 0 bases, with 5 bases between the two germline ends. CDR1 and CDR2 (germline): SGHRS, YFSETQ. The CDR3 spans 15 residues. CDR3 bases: TGCGCCAGCAGCTTGATGGCCTCTGGGGCCAACGTCCTGACTTTC. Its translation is CASSLMASGANVLTF.

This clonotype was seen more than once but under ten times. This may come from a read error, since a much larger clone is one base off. As DNA, the CDR3 is TGCAGTGCTAGAGATCCGAGCCTTACCTCCGAGCAGTACTTC. It is translated as CSARDPSLTSEQYF. The chain is built from TRBV20-1 and TRBJ2-7; D is uncertain. There are 14 residues in the CDR3. With 0 bases removed from V and 6 bases from J, the gap between germline ends came to 15 bases. Germline V gene sequence: CDR1 DFQATT, CDR2 SNEGSKA (reference sequence).

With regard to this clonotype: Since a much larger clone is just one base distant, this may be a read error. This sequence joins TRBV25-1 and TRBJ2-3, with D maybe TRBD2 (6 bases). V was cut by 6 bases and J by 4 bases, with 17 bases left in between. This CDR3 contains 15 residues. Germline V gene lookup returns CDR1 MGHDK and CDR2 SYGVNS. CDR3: CASSPFDGSSDTQYF. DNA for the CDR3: TGTGCCAGCAGCCCTTTTGACGGGAGTTCAGATACGCAGTATTTT.

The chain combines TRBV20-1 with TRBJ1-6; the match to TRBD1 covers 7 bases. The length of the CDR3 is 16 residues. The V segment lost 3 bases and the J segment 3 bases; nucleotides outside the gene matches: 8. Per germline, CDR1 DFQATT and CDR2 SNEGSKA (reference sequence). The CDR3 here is CSASNRDSNYNSPLHF. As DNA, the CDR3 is TGCAGTGCTAGTAACCGGGACAGCAACTATAATTCACCCCTCCACTTT.

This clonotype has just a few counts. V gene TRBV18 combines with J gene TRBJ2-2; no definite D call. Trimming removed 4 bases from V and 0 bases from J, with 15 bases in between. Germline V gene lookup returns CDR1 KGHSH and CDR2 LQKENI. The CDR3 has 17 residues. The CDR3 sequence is CASSRAQALANTGELFF. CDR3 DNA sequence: TGTGCCAGCTCACGGGCTCAGGCCCTGGCGAACACCGGGGAGCTGTTTTTT.

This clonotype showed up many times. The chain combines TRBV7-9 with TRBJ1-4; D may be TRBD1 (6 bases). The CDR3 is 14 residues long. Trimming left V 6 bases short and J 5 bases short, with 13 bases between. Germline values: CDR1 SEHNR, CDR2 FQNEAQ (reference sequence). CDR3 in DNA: TGTGCCAGCAGTCTACAGGGTTCGAATGAAAAACTGTTTTTT. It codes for CASSLQGSNEKLFF.

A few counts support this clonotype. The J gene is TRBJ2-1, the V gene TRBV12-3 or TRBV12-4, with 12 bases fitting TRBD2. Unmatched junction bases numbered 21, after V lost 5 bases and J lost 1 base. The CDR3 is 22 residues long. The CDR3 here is CASSPLDRVRLAGGPSYNEQFF. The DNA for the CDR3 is TGTGCCAGCAGTCCTCTGGACAGGGTGAGGCTAGCGGGAGGGCCTTCCTACAATGAGCAGTTCTTC.

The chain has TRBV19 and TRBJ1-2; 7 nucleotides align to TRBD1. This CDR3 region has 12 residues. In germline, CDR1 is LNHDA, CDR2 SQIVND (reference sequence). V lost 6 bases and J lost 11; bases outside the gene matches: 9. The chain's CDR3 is CASRPDREWYTF. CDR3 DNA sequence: TGTGCCAGTAGACCCGACAGGGAGTGGTACACCTTC.

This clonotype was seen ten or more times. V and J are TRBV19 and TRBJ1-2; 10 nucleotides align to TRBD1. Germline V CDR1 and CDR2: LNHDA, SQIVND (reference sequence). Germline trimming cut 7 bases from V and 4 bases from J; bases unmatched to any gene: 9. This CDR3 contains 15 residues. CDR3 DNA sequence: TGTGCCAGTACCTCCCGGGACAGGGGCCCCTATGGCTACACCTTC. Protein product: CASTSRDRGPYGYTF.

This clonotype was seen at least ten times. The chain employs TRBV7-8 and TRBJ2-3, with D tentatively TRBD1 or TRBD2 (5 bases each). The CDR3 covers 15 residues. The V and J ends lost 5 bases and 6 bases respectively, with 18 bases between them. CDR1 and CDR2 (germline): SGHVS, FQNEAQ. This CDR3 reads CASSKLGAEGDTQYF. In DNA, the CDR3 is TGTGCCAGCAGCAAGTTGGGAGCAGAGGGGGATACGCAGTATTTT.

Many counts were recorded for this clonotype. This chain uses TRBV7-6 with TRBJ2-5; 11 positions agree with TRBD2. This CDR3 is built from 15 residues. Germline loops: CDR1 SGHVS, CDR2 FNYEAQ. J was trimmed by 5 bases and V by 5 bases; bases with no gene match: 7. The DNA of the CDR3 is TGTGCCAGCAGCCGATCGACTAGCGGGGTGGAGACCCAGTACTTC. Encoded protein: CASSRSTSGVETQYF.

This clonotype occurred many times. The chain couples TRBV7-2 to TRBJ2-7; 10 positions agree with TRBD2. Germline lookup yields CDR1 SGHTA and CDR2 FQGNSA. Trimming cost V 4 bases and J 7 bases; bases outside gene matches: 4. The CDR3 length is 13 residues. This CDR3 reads CASSYPGLAEQYF. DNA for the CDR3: TGTGCCAGCAGCTACCCGGGACTAGCGGAGCAGTACTTC.

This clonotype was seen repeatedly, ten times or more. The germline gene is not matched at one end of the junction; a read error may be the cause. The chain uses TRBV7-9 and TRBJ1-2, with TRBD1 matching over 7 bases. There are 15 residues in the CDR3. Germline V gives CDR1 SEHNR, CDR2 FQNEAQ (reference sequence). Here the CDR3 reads CASSKEGGRVYGYPF. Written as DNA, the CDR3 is TGTGCCAGCAGCAAAGAAGGGGGCCGTGTCTATGGCTACCCCTTC.

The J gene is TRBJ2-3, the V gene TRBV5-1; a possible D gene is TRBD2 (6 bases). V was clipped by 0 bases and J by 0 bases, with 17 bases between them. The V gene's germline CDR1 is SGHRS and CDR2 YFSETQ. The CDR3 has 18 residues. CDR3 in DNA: TGCGCCAGCAGCTTGGCCGGCGGCGGAGGACTAAGCACAGATACGCAGTATTTT. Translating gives CASSLAGGGGLSTDTQYF.

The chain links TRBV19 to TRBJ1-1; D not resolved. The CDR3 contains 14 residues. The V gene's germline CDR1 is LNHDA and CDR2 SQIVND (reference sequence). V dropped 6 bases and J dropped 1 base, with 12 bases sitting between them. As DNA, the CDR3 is TGTGCCAGTAGATTAATACCGGGGAACACTGAAGCTTTCTTT. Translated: CASRLIPGNTEAFF.

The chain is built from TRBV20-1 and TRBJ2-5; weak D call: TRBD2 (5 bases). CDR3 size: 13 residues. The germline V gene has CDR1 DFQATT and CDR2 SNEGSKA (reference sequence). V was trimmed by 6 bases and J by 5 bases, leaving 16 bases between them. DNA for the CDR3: TGCAGTGCGCAGCAGGCGGGTGGGGAGACCCAGTACTTC. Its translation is CSAQQAGGETQYF.

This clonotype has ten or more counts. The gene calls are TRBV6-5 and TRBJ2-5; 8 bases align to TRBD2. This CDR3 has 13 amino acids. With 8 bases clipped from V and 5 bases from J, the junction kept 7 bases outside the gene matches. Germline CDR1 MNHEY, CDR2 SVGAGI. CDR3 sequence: CASQRGGRETQYF. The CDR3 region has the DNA TGTGCCAGCCAACGGGGGGGCCGGGAGACCCAGTACTTC.

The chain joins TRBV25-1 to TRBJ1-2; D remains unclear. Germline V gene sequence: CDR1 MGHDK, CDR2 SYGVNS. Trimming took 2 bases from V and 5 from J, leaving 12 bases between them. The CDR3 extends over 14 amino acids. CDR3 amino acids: CASSESGQGYGYTF. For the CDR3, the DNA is TGTGCCAGCAGTGAAAGCGGGCAAGGGTATGGCTACACCTTC.

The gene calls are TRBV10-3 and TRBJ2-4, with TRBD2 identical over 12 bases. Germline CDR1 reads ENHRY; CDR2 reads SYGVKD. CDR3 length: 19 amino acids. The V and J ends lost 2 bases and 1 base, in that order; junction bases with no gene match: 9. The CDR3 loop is CAISERLAGVGSAKNIQYF. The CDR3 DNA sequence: TGTGCCATCAGTGAGAGACTAGCGGGAGTGGGAAGCGCCAAAAACATTCAGTACTTC.

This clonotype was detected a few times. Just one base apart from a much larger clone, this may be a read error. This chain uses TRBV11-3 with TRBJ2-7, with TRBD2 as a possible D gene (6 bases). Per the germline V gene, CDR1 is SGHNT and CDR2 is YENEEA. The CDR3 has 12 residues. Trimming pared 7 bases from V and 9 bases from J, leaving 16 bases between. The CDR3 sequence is CASNLGGVAQYF. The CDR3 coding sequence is TGTGCCAGCAACCTCGGCGGGGTCGCGCAGTACTTC.

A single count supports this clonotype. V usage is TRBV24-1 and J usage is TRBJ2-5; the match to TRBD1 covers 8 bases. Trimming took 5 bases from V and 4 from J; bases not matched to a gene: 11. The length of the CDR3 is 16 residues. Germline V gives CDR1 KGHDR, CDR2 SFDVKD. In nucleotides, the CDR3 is TGTGCCACCAGTGGTAGTGGGCAGGGGGCCGCAGAGACCCAGTACTTC. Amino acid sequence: CATSGSGQGAAETQYF.

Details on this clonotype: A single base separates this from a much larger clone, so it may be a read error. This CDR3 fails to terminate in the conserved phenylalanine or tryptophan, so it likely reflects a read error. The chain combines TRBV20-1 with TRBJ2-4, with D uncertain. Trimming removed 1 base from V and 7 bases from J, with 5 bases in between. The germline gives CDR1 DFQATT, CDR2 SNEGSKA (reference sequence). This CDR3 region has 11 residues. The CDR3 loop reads CSARVGNIQYS. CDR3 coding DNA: TGCAGTGCTAGAGTAGGGAACATTCAGTACTCC.

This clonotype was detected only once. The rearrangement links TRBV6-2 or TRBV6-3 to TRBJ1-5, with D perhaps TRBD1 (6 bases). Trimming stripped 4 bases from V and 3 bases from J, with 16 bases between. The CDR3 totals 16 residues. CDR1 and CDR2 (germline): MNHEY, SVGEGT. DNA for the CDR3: TGTGCCAGCAGTTTGGTTTTTGGACAGCCCAATCAGCCCCAGCATTTT. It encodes CASSLVFGQPNQPQHF.

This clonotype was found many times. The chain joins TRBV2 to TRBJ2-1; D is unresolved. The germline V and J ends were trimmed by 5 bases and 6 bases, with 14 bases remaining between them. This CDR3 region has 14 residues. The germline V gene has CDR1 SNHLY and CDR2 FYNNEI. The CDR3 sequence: CASSRAPRSNEQFF. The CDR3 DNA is TGTGCCAGCAGTCGAGCCCCTAGGAGCAATGAGCAGTTCTTC.

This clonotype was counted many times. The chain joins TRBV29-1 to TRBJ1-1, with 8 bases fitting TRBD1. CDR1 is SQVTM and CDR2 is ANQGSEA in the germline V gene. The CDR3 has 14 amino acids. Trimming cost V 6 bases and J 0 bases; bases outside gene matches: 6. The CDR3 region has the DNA TGCAGCGTAAACAGGGGGACCTTGAACACTGAAGCTTTCTTT. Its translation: CSVNRGTLNTEAFF.

CDR3 DNA sequence: TGTGCCAGCAGTATTATAGCGGGTGCGAACACCGGGGAGCTGTTTTTT. Protein: CASSIIAGANTGELFF. J is TRBJ2-2 and V is TRBV6-2 or TRBV6-3, with 7 bases lining up with TRBD2. This CDR3 region has 16 residues. From germline, CDR1 is MNHEY and CDR2 SVGEGT. V gave up 5 bases and J gave up 0 bases; unmatched junction bases: 6.

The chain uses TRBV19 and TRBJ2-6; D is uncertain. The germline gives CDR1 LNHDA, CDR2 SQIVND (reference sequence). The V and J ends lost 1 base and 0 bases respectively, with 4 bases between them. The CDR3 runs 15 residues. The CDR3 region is CASSIGGSGANVLTF. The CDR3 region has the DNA TGTGCCAGTAGTATAGGGGGCTCTGGGGCCAACGTCCTGACTTTC.

CDR3 sequence: CATSSPGQANYGYTF. The CDR3 nucleotides read TGTGCCACCAGCAGCCCGGGACAGGCTAACTATGGCTACACCTTC. The chain is built from TRBV15 and TRBJ1-2; 8 nucleotides align to TRBD1. Trimming removed 3 bases from V and 0 bases from J; junction bases left unmatched: 3. The CDR3 sequence is 15 residues long. Per germline, CDR1 LNHNV and CDR2 YYDKDF (reference sequence).

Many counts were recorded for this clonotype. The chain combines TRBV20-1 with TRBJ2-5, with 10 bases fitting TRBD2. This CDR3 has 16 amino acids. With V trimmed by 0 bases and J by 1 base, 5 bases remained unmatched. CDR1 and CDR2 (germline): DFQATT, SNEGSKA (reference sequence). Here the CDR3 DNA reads TGCAGTGCTAGAGATCTAAAGCGGGAGGGCCAAGAGACCCAGTACTTC. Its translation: CSARDLKREGQETQYF.